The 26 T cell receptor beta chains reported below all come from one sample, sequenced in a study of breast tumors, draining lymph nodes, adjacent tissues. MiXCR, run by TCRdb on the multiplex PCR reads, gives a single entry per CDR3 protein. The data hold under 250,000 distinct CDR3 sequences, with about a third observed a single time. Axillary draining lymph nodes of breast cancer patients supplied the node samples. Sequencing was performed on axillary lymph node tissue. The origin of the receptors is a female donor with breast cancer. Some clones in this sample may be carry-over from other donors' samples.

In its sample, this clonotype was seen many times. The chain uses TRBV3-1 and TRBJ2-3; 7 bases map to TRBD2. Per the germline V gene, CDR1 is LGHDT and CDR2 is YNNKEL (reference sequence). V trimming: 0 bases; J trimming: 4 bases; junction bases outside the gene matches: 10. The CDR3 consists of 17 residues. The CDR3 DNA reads TGTGCCAGCAGCCAAGATAGGACGGGAGGAAGGTCAGATACGCAGTATTTT. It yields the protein CASSQDRTGGRSDTQYF.

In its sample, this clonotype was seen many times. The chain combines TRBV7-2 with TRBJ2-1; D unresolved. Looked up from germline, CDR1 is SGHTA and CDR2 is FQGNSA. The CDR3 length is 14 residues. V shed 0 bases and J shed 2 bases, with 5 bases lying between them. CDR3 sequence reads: CASSLAGTYNEQFF. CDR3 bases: TGTGCCAGCAGCTTAGCGGGAACCTACAATGAGCAGTTCTTC.

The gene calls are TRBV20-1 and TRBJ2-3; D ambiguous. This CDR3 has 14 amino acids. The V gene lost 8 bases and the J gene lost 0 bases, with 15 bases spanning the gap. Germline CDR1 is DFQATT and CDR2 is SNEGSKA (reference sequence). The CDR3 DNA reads TGCAGTTATAACGTGGTCGGTAGCACAGATACGCAGTATTTT. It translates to CSYNVVGSTDTQYF.

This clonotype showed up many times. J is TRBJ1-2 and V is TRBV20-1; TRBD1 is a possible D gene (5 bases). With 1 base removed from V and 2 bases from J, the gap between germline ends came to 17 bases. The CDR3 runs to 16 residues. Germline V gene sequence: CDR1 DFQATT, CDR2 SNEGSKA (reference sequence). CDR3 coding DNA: TGCAGTGCTAGAGTGCAGGGACTCCCCCTGAACTATGGCTACACCTTC. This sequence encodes CSARVQGLPLNYGYTF.

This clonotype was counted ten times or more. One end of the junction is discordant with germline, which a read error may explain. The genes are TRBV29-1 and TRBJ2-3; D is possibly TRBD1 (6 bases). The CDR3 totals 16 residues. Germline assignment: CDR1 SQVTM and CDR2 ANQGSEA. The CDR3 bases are TGCAGCGTTGAGGGGGCGGTTGACAGGATCACAGATACGCAATATTTT. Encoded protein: CSVEGAVDRITDTQYF.

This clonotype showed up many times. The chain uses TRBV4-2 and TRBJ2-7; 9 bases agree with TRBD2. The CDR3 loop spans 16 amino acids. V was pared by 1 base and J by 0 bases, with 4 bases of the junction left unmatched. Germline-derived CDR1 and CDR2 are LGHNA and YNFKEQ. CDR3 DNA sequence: TGTGCCAGCAGCCAAGGGACTAGCGTGAGCTCCTACGAGCAGTACTTC. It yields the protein CASSQGTSVSSYEQYF.

CDR3 nucleotides: TGCGCCAAGGACAGGGGGCGAATCGACGCGGGCAATCAGCCCCAGCATTTT. Protein product: CAKDRGRIDAGNQPQHF. The chain carries TRBV10-1 and TRBJ1-5; 11 bases are shared with TRBD1. The germline V gene has CDR1 WNHNN and CDR2 SYGVQD (reference sequence). There are 17 residues in the CDR3. Trimming took 10 bases from V and 2 from J; bases not matched to a gene: 13.

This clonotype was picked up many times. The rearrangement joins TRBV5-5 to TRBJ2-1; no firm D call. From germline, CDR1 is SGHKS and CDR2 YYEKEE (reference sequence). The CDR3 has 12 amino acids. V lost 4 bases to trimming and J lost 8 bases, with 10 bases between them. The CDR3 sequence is CASSGVRDEQFF. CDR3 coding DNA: TGTGCCAGCAGCGGAGTCCGCGATGAGCAGTTCTTC. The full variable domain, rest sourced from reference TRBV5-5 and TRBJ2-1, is DAGVTQSPTHLIKTRGQQVTLRCSPISGHKSVSWYQQVLGQGPQFIFQYYEKEERGRGNFPDRFSARQFPNYSSELNVNALLLGDSALYLCASSGVRDEQFFGPGTRLTVL.

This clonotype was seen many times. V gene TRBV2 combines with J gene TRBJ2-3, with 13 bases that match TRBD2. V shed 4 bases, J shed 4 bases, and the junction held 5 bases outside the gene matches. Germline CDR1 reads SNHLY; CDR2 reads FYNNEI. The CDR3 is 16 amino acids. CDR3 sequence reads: CASSGGLAGISDTQYF. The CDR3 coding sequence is TGTGCCAGCAGTGGGGGACTAGCGGGAATATCAGATACGCAGTATTTT.

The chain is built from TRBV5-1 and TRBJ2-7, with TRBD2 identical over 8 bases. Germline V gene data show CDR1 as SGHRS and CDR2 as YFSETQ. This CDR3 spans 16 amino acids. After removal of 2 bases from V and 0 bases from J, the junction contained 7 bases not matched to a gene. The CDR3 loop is CASSLTLADLSYEQYF. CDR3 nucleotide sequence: TGCGCCAGCAGCTTAACACTAGCGGACCTCTCCTACGAGCAGTACTTC.

DNA of the CDR3: TGTGCCAGCAGCAGGTCAGCGGGCGGAGGGGTCTACGAGCAGTACTTC. Encoded protein: CASSRSAGGGVYEQYF. The chain links TRBV27 to TRBJ2-7, with a tentative D call TRBD2 (6 bases). The CDR3 extends over 16 amino acids. Per germline, CDR1 MNHEY and CDR2 SMNVEV (reference sequence). With 6 bases removed from V and 3 bases from J, the gap between germline ends came to 21 bases.

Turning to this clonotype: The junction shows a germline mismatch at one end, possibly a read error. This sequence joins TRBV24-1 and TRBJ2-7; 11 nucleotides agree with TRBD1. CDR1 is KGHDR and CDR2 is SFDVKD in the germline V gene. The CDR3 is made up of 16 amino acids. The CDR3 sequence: CTTSDPTGTGGYEQYF. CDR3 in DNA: TGTACCACCAGTGATCCGACCGGGACAGGGGGCTACGAGCAGTACTTC.

The DNA for the CDR3 is TGCAGCGCCGGGGACAACTATGGCTACACCTTC. Translating it yields CSAGDNYGYTF. The rearrangement joins TRBV29-1 to TRBJ1-2, with D possibly matching TRBD1 (5 bases). Trimming removed 7 bases at V and 2 bases at J, with 8 bases between. The CDR3 sequence is 11 residues long. The germline V gene has CDR1 SQVTM and CDR2 ANQGSEA.

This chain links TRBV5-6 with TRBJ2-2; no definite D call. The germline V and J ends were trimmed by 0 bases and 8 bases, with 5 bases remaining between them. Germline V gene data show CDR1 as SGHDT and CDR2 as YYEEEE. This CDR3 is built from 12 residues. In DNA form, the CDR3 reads TGTGCCAGCAGCTTGGTAGGGGGGGAGCTGTTTTTT. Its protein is CASSLVGGELFF. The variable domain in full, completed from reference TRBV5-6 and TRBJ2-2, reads DAGVTQSPTHLIKTRGQQVTLRCSPKSGHDTVSWYQQALGQGPQFIFQYYEEEERQRGNFPDRFSGHQFPNYSSELNVNALLLGDSALYLCASSLVGGELFFGEGSRLTVL.

CDR3 nucleotides: TGCAGTGCTAGTGTCCTAGCGGGAGAGGCTGTCACCTACGAGCAGTACTTC. Translating gives CSASVLAGEAVTYEQYF. V usage is TRBV20-1 and J usage is TRBJ2-7, with TRBD2 identical over 10 bases. V shed 3 bases, J shed 2 bases, and the junction held 13 bases outside the gene matches. Germline V gives CDR1 DFQATT, CDR2 SNEGSKA (reference sequence). This CDR3 has 17 residues.

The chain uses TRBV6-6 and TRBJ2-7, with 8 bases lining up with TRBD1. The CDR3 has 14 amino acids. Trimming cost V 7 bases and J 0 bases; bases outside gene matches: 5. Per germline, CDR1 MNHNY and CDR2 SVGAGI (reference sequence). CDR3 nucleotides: TGTGCCAGCAAACAGGGGGACGGCTCCTACGAGCAGTACTTC. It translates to CASKQGDGSYEQYF.

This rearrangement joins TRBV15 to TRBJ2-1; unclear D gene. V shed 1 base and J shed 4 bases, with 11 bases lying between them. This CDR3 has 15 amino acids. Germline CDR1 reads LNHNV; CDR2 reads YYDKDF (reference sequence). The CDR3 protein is CATSRARSQYNEQFF. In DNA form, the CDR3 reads TGTGCCACCAGCAGAGCGAGAAGTCAGTACAATGAGCAGTTCTTC.

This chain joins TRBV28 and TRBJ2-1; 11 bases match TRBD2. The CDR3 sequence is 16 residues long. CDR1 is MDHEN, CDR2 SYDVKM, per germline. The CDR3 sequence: CAHGQLAGGPYHEQFF. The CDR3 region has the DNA TGTGCTCACGGGCAGCTAGCGGGAGGACCTTACCATGAGCAGTTCTTC.

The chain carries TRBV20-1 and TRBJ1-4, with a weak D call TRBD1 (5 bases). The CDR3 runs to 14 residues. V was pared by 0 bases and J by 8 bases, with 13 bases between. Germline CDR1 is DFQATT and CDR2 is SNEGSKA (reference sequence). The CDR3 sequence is CSARDRGTGEKLFF. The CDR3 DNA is TGCAGTGCTAGAGATAGGGGCACGGGAGAAAAACTGTTTTTT.

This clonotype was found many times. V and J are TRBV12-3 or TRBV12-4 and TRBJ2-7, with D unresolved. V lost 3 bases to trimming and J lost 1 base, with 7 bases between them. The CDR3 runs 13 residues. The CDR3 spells CASSFTLSYEQYF. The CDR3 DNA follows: TGTGCCAGCAGTTTCACCCTGTCCTACGAGCAGTACTTC.

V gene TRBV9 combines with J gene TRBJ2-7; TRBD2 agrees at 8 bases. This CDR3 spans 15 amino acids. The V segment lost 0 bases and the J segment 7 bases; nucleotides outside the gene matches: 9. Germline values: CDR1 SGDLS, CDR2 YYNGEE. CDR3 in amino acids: CASSVGGGRWYEQYF. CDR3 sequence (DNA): TGTGCCAGCAGCGTAGGTGGCGGGAGGTGGTATGAGCAGTACTTC.

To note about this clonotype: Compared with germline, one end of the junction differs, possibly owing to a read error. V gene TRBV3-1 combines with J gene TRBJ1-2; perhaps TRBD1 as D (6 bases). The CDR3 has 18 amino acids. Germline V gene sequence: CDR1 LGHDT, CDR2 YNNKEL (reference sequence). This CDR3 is CPSRWTNGAGENLYGYTF. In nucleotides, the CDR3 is TGTCCCAGCAGGTGGACTAACGGGGCAGGGGAAAATCTCTATGGCTACACCTTC.

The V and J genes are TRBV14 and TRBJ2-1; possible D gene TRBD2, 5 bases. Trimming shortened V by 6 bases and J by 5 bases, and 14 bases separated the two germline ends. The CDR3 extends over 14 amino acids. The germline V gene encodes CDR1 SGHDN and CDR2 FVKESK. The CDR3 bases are TGTGCCAGCAGGACTACCGGGAATAACAATGAGCAGTTCTTC. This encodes CASRTTGNNNEQFF.

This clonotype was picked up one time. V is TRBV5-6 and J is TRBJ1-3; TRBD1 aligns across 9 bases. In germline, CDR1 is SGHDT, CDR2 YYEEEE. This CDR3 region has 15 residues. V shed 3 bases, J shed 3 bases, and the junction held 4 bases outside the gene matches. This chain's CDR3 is CASSWDRVYGNTIYF. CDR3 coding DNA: TGTGCCAGCAGCTGGGACAGGGTATATGGAAACACCATATATTTT.

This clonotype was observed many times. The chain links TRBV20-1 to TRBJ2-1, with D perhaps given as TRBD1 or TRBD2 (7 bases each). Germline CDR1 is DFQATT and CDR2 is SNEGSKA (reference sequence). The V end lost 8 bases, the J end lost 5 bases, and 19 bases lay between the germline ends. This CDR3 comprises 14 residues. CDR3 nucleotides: TGCAGTACGACTCTAGGGAGGGGGCACAATGAGCAGTTCTTC. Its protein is CSTTLGRGHNEQFF.

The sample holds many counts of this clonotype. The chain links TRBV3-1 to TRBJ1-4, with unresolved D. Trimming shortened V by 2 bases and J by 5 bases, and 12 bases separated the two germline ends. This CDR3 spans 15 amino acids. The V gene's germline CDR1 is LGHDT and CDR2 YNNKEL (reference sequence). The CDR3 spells CASSQITTGNEKLFF. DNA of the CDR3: TGTGCCAGCAGCCAAATTACGACGGGGAATGAAAAACTGTTTTTT.